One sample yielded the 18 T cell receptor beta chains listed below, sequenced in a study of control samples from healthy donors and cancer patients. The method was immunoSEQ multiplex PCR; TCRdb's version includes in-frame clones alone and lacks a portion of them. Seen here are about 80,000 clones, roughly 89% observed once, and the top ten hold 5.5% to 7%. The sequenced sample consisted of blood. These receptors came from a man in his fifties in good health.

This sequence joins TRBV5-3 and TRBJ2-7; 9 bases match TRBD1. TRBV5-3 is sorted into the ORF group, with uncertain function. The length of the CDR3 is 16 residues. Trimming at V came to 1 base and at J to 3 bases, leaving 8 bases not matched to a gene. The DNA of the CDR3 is TGTGCCAGAAGCTTGTGGGGACAGGGTTATGACTACGAGCAGTACTTC. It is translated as CARSLWGQGYDYEQYF.

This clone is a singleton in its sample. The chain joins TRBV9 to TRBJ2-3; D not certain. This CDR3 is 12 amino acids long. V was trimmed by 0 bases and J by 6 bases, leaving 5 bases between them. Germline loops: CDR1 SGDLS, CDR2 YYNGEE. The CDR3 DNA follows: TGTGCCAGCAGCGTAGGGCACGATACGCAGTATTTT. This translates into CASSVGHDTQYF.

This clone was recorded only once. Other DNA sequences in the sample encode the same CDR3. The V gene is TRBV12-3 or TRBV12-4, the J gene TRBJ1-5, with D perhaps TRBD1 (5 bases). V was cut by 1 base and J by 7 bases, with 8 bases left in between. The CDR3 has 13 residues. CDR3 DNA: TGTGCCAGCAGTTTAGGGGGGAAGCAGCCCCAGCATTTT. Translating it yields CASSLGGKQPQHF.

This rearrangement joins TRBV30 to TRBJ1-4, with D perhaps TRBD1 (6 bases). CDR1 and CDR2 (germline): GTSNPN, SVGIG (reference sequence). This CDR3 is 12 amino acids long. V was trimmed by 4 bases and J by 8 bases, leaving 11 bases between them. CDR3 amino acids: CAWKDSGEKLFF. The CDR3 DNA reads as TGTGCCTGGAAGGACAGTGGCGAAAAACTGTTTTTT.

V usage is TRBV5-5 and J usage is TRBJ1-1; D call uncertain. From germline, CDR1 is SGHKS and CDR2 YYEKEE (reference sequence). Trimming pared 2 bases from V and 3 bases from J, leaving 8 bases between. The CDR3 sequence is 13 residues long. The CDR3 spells CASSLGADTEAFF. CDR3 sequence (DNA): TGTGCCAGCAGCTTAGGAGCGGACACTGAAGCTTTCTTT.

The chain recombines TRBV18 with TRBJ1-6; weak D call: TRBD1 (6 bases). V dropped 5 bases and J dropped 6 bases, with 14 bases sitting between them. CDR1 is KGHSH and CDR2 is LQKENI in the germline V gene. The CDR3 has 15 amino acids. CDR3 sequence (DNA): TGTGCCAGCTCAACTATCGACAGGTCTAATTCACCCCTCCACTTT. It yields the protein CASSTIDRSNSPLHF.

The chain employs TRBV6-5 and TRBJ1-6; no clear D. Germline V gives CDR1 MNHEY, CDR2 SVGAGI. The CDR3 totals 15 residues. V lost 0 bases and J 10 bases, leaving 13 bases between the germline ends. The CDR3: CASSYSVQKGSPLHF. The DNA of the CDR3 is TGTGCCAGCAGTTACTCGGTTCAGAAGGGATCACCCCTCCACTTT.

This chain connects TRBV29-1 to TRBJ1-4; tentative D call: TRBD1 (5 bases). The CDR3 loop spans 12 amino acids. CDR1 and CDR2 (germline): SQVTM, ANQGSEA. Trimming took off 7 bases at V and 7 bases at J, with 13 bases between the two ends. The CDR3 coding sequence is TGCAGCGGTGGACATGGGGGTGAAAAACTGTTTTTT. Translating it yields CSGGHGGEKLFF.

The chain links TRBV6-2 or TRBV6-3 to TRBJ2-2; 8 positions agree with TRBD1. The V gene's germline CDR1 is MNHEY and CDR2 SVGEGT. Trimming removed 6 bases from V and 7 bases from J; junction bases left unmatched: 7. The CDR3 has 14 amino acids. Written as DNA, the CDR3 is TGTGCCAGCAGCATACAGGGGGAGAACGGGGAGCTGTTTTTT. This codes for CASSIQGENGELFF.

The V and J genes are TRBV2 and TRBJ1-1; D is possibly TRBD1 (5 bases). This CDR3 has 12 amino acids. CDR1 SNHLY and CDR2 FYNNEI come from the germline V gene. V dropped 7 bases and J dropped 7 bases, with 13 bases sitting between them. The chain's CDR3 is CASIPDRLEAFF. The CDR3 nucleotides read TGTGCCAGCATTCCAGACAGACTTGAAGCTTTCTTT.

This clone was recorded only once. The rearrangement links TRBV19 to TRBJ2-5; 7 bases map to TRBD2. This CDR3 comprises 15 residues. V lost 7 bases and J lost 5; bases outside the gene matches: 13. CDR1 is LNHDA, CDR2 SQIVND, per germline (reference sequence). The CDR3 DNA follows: TGTGCCAGTACCCTGACCTGGGGAGGGAGGGAGACCCAGTACTTC. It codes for CASTLTWGGRETQYF.

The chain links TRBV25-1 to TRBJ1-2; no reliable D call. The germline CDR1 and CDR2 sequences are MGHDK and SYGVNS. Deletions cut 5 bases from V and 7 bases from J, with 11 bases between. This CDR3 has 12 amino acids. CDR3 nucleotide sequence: TGTGCCAGCAGTTACCAGTCGAGTGGCTACACCTTC. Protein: CASSYQSSGYTF.

CDR3 loop: CASKRGVTGELFF. DNA for the CDR3: TGTGCCAGCAAGAGAGGGGTAACCGGGGAGCTGTTTTTT. The V and J genes are TRBV6-5 and TRBJ2-2; either TRBD1 or TRBD2 may fit D (5 bases each). V gave up 7 bases and J gave up 5 bases, with 11 bases separating them. The germline V gene encodes CDR1 MNHEY and CDR2 SVGAGI. The CDR3 loop spans 13 amino acids.

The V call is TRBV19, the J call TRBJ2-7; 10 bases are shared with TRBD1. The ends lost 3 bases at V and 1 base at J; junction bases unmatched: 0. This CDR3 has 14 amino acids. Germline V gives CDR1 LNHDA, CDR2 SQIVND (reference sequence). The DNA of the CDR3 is TGTGCCAGTAGTATGGGACAGGGGTCCTACGAGCAGTACTTC. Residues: CASSMGQGSYEQYF.

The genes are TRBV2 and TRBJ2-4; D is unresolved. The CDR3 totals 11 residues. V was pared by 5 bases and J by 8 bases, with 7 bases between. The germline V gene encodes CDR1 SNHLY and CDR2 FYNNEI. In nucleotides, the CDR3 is TGTGCCAGCAGTTCCGGGTACATTCAGTACTTC. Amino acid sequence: CASSSGYIQYF.

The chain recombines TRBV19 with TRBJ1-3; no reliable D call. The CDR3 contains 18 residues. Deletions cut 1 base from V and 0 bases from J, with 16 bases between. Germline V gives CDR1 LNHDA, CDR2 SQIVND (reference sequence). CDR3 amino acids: CASSIGAGRPPSGNTIYF. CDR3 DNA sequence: TGTGCCAGTAGTATAGGAGCGGGCAGGCCGCCCTCTGGAAACACCATATATTTT. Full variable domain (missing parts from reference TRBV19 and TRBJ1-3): DGGITQSPKYLFRKEGQNVTLSCEQNLNHDAMYWYRQDPGQGLRLIYYSQIVNDFQKGDIAEGYSVSREKKESFPLTVTSAQKNPTAFYLCASSIGAGRPPSGNTIYFGEGSWLTVV.

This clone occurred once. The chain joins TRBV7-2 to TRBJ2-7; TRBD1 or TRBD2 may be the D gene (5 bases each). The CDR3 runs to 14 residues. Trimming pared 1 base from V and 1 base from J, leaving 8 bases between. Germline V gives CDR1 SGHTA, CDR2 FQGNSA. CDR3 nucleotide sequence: TGTGCCAGCAGCTTAGATGGGGGATCCTACGAGCAGTACTTC. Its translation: CASSLDGGSYEQYF.

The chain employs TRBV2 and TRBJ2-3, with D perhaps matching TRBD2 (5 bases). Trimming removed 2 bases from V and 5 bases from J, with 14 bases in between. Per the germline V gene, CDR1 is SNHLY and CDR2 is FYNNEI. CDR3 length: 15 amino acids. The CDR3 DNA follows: TGTGCCAGCAGTGAATCGCAGTTAGGAGGAGATACGCAGTATTTT. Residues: CASSESQLGGDTQYF.